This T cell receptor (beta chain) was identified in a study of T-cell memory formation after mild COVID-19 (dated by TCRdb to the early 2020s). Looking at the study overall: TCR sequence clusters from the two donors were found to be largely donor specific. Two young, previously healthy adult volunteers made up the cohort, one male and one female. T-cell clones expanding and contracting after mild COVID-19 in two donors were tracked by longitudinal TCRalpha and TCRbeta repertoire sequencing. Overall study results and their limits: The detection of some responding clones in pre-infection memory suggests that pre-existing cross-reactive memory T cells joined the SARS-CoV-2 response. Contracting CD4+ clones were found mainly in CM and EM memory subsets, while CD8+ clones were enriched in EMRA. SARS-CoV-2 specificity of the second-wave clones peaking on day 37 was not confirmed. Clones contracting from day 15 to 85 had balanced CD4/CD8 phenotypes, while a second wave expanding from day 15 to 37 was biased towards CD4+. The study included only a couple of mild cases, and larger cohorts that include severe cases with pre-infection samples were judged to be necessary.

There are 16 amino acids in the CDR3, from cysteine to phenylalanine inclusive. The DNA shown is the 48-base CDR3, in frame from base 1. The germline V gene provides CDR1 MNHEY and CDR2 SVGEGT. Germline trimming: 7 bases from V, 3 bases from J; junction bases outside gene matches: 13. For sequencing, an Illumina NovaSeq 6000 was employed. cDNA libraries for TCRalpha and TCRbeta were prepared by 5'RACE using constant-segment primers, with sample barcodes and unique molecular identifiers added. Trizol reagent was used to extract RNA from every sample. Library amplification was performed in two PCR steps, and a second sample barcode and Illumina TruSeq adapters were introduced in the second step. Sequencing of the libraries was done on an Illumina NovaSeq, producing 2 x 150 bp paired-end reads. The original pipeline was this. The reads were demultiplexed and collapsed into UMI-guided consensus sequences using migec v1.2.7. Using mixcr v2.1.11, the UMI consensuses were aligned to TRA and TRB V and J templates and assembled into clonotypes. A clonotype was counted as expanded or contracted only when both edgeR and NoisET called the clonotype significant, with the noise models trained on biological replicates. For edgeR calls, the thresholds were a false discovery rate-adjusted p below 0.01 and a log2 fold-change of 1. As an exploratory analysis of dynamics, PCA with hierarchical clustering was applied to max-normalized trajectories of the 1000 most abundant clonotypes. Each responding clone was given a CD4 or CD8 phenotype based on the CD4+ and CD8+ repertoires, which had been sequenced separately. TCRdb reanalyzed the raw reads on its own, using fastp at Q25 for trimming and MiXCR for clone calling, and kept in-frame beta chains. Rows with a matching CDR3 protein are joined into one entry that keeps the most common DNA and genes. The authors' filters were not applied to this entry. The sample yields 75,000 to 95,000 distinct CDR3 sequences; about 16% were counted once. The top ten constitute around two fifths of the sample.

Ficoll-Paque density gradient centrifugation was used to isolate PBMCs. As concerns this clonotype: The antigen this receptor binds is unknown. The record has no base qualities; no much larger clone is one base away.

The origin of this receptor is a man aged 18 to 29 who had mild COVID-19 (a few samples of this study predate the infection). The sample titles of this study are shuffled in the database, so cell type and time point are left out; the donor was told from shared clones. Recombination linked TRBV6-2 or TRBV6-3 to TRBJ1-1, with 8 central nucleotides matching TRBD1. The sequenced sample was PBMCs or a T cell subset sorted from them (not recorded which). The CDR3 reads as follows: CASINEQGAMDTEAFF. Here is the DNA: TGTGCCAGCATCAACGAGCAGGGGGCAATGGACACTGAAGCTTTCTTT.